A single sample is the source of the 2 T cell receptor beta chains below, sequenced in a study of glioma-infiltrating T cells after dendritic cell vaccination. Here immunoSEQ multiplex PCR was the method, and the copy in TCRdb shows in-frame clones only, minus some. The sample comprises under 130,000 clones, roughly 79% of which are singletons, and approximately 12% rests with the top ten. Sample: blood, taken before dendritic cell vaccination. These receptor sequences come from a human donor with glioblastoma.

The chain is built from TRBV2 and TRBJ1-4; no definite D call. The CDR3 runs 15 residues. V lost 5 bases and J lost 0, with 10 bases in between. CDR1 is SNHLY, CDR2 FYNNEI, per germline. CDR3 nucleotide sequence: TGTGCCAGCAGTCAAGAGGACTCAACTAATGAAAAACTGTTTTTT. It codes for CASSQEDSTNEKLFF.

This clone has only one observation. The gene calls are TRBV5-1 and TRBJ2-7; 9 bases match TRBD1. The CDR3 extends over 15 amino acids. With V trimmed by 0 bases and J by 2 bases, 3 bases remained unmatched. Germline V gene lookup returns CDR1 SGHRS and CDR2 YFSETQ. This CDR3 is CASSLGGQGPYEQYF. CDR3 in DNA: TGCGCCAGCAGCTTGGGGGGACAGGGTCCCTACGAGCAGTACTTC. The full variable domain, with the rest looked up from reference TRBV5-1 and TRBJ2-7, is KAGVTQTPRYLIKTRGQQVTLSCSPISGHRSVSWYQQTPGQGLQFLFEYFSETQRNKGNFPGRFSGRQFSNSRSEMNVSTLELGDSALYLCASSLGGQGPYEQYFGPGTRLTVT.